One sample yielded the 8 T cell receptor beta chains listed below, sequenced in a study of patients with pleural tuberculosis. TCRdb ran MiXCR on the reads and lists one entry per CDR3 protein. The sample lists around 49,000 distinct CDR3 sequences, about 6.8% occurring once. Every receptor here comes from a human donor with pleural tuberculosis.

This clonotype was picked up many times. CDR3 nucleotides: TGTGCCAGCAGCTTGATGGACACTGAAGCTTTCTTT. Translating it yields CASSLMDTEAFF. The genes are TRBV11-1 and TRBJ1-1; no definite D call. Trimming removed 3 bases at V and 3 bases at J, with 5 bases between. There are 12 residues in the CDR3. Germline assignment: CDR1 SGHAT and CDR2 FQDESV (reference sequence).

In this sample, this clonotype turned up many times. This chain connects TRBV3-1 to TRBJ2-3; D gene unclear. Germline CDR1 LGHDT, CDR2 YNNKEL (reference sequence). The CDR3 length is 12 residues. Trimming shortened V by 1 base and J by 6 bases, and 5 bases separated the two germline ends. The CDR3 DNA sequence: TGTGCCAGCAGCCAAGTTGGTGATACGCAGTATTTT. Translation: CASSQVGDTQYF.

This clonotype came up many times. The CDR3 DNA follows: TGCAGTGCTAGAGGACTAGCGCATGGCACAGATACGCAGTATTTT. Amino acid sequence: CSARGLAHGTDTQYF. The chain employs TRBV20-1 and TRBJ2-3; 8 bases are shared with TRBD2. CDR1 is DFQATT and CDR2 is SNEGSKA in the germline V gene (reference sequence). Unmatched junction bases numbered 4, after V lost 1 base and J lost 1 base. The CDR3 extends over 15 amino acids.

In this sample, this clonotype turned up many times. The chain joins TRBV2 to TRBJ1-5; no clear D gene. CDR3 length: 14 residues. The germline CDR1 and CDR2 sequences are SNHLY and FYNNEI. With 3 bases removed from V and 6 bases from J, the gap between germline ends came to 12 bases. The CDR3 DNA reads TGTGCCAGCAGTGAGAGGGCGACCGGTCAGCCCCAGCATTTT. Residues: CASSERATGQPQHF.

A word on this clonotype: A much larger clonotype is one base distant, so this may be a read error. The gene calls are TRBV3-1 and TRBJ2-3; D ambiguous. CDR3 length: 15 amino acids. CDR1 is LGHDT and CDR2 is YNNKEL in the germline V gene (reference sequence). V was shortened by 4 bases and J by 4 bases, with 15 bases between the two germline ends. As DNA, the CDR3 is TGTGCCAGCAGCCCAGACGGCATGTGCGCAGATACGCAGTATTTT. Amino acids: CASSPDGMCADTQYF.

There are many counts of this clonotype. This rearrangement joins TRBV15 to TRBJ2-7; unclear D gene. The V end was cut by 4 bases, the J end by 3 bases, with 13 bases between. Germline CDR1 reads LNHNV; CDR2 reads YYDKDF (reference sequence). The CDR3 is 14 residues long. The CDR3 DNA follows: TGTGCCACCAGCATGGACGGTCTCGGCTACGAGCAGTACTTC. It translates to CATSMDGLGYEQYF.

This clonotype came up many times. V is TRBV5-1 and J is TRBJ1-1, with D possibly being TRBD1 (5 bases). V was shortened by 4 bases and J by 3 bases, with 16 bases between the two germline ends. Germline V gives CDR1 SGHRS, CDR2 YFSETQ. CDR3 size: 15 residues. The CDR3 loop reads CASSGRAGGDTEAFF. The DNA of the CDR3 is TGCGCCAGCAGCGGACGGGCCGGAGGGGACACTGAAGCTTTCTTT.

The CDR3 sequence is CASSAVTSGDLRDTQYF. The CDR3, as DNA: TGCGCCAGCAGCGCTGTGACTAGCGGGGATTTAAGAGATACGCAGTATTTT. The V and J genes are TRBV5-1 and TRBJ2-3, with 11 nucleotides matching TRBD2. The CDR3 contains 17 residues. Germline CDR1 is SGHRS and CDR2 is YFSETQ. V was clipped by 4 bases and J by 5 bases; unmatched bases: 12.